This TCR beta chain was recovered during a study of T cell responses to AZD1222 COVID-19 vaccine. This clone was counted once. Its antigen is undetermined. Looked up from germline, CDR1 is LNHDA and CDR2 is SQIVND (reference sequence). This CDR3 comprises 16 residues. Trimming stripped 5 bases from V and 2 bases from J, with 16 bases between. Points from the study as a whole: Just a handful of AZD1222 recipients tested seropositive at baseline. Distributed over spike, vaccine-associated CD4 TCRs predominated at 160-218 and 743-854.

Generated by immunoSEQ multiplex PCR, the TCRdb table keeps only in-frame clones and is missing some. The sample comprises 150,000 to 200,000 clones, 80% to 90% of which are singletons, and around 2.5% rests with the top ten. The rearrangement joins TRBV19 to TRBJ1-3; TRBD1 is a possible D gene (6 bases). The source of this sequence is an adult in good health. Sample: peripheral blood, taken on day 0 of MenACWY control vaccination. CDR3 loop: CASSPSRQGTGNTIYF. The CDR3 region has the DNA TGTGCCAGTAGTCCGAGCCGCCAGGGGACTGGAAACACCATATATTTT.